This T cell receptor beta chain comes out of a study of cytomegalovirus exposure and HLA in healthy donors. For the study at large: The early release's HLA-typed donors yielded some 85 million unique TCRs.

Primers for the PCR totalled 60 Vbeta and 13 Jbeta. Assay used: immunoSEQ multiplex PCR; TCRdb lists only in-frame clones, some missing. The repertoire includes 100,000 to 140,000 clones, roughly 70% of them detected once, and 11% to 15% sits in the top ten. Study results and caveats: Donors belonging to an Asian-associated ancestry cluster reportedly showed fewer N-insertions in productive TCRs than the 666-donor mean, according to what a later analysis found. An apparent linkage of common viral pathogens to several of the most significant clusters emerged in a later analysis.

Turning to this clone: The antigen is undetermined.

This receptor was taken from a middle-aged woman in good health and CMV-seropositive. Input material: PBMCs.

CDR3 nucleotide sequence: TGTGCCAGCAGCTTAGCTGGGACTAGCGGGGGGCGCCAAGAGACCCAGTACTTC. It codes for CASSLAGTSGGRQETQYF. The chain links TRBV7-9 to TRBJ2-5; TRBD2 matches 15 bases. Germline V gene sequence: CDR1 SEHNR, CDR2 FQNEAQ (reference sequence). Trimming at V came to 0 bases and at J to 1 base, leaving 3 bases not matched to a gene. CDR3 length: 18 amino acids.